A selection of T cell receptor beta chains follows, all from one sample in a study of blood T cell repertoires in COVID-19. Sequencing was performed with immunoSEQ multiplex PCR; in TCRdb, only in-frame clones are kept and a portion is missing. The top ten clones hold less than 4% of a sample with 250,000 to 300,000 clones, 86% of them seen once. The specimen sequenced was peripheral blood. Receptor source: a man aged 18-30 years with active or convalescent COVID-19. CDR3s include the opening cysteine and the closing phenylalanine or tryptophan. D genes are given only for firm matches. Size tells how often a clone was seen (once, few, many) or the class of an expanded clone, and some rows leave it out.

size	D	J	V	CDR3	DNA
-	-	TRBJ1-2	TRBV6-2/TRBV6-3	CASSRDAGYGYTF	TGTGCCAGCAGCCGAGACGCAGGCTATGGCTACACCTTC
-	TRBD2	TRBJ2-1	TRBV13	CASKSGVGGNEQFF	TGTGCCAGCAAGAGCGGGGTCGGGGGCAATGAGCAGTTCTTC
-	-	TRBJ1-2	TRBV10-3	CATTGTGSDGYTF	TGTGCCACCACGGGCACAGGGTCGGATGGCTACACCTTC
-	-	TRBJ1-6	TRBV9	CASSSQTDNSPLHF	TGTGCCAGCAGCTCCCAGACAGATAATTCACCCCTCCACTTT
-	-	TRBJ2-5	TRBV10-1	CASSEPGVQETQYF	TGCGCCAGCAGCGAACCGGGAGTGCAAGAGACCCAGTACTTC
-	-	TRBJ2-4	TRBV2	CASSGYQGKNIQYF	TGTGCCAGCAGTGGATATCAGGGTAAAAACATTCAGTACTTC
once	TRBD2	TRBJ2-1	TRBV7-8	CASRRGLAGDNEQFF	TGTGCCAGCAGGCGGGGTCTAGCGGGAGACAATGAGCAGTTCTTC
-	TRBD1	TRBJ2-5	TRBV5-1	CASSLGTGSGTQYF	TGCGCCAGCAGCTTGGGGACAGGGAGTGGGACCCAGTACTTC
-	-	TRBJ1-4	TRBV30	CAGCRSGCSTNEKLFF	TGTGCCGGATGTAGGAGTGGATGCTCAACTAATGAAAAACTGTTTTTT
once	TRBD2	TRBJ2-7	TRBV5-1	CASGGLAGEGEQYF	TGCGCCAGCGGGGGACTAGCGGGAGAAGGCGAGCAGTACTTC